This TCR beta chain stems from a study of cytomegalovirus exposure and HLA in healthy donors. Findings and limits, study-wide: High sensitivity and specificity were reportedly achieved when the classifier diagnosed cytomegalovirus status.

Primers included in the PCR were 60 Vbeta and 13 Jbeta primers. Assay used: immunoSEQ multiplex PCR; TCRdb lists only in-frame clones, some missing. Among some 110,000 clones listed, around 77% were seen once. The CDR3 contains 16 residues. Germline V lookup: CDR1 SGDLS, CDR2 YYNGEE. V lost 0 bases and J lost 7; bases outside the gene matches: 6. Details on this clone: Its antigen is currently unknown.

The receptor was derived from a woman in her thirties or forties in good health and CMV-seropositive. Sequencing input: PBMCs. V usage is TRBV9 and J usage is TRBJ2-2; 10 nucleotides match TRBD2. The CDR3 nucleotides are TGTGCCAGCAGCGTAGGAGCGGGAGGGCTTGACGGGGAGCTGTTTTTT. It translates to CASSVGAGGLDGELFF.